One sample yielded the 2 T cell receptor beta chains listed below, sequenced in a study of cytomegalovirus exposure and HLA in healthy donors. In the PCR, 60 Vbeta and 13 Jbeta primers were used. Data came from immunoSEQ multiplex PCR; TCRdb stores just in-frame clones and leaves some out. The sample has under 150,000 clones; around three quarters are singletons. The sequenced material came from PBMCs. Receptor source: a woman aged 40-49 years in good health and CMV-seropositive.

CDR3 bases: TGTGCCAGTAGACAACCCCGAGCGGGGGACCAAAACATTCAGTACTTC. It translates to CASRQPRAGDQNIQYF. The chain employs TRBV19 and TRBJ2-4; 8 bases are shared with TRBD2. The CDR3 spans 16 residues. CDR1 LNHDA and CDR2 SQIVND come from the germline V gene (reference sequence). Unmatched junction bases numbered 12, after V lost 6 bases and J lost 5 bases.

J is TRBJ2-7 and V is TRBV2, with D possibly being TRBD2 (5 bases). This CDR3 spans 12 amino acids. Germline assignment: CDR1 SNHLY and CDR2 FYNNEI. Trimming shortened V by 6 bases and J by 4 bases, and 10 bases separated the two germline ends. CDR3 sequence (DNA): TGTGCCAGCAGGGGAGACAATTACGAGCAGTACTTC. This translates into CASRGDNYEQYF.